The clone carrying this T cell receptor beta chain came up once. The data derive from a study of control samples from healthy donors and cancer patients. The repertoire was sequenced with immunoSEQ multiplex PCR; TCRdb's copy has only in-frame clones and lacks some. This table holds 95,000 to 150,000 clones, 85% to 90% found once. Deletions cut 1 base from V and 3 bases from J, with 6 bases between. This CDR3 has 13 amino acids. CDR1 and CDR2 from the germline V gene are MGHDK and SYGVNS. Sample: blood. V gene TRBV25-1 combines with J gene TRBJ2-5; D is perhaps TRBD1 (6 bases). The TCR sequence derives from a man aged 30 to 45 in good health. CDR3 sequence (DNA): TGTGCCAGCAGTGAATCAGGGGAAGAGACCCAGTACTTC. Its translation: CASSESGEETQYF.